This is a list of T cell receptor beta chains from one sample in a study of CXCR3-negative and CXCR3-positive naive CD8 T cells. TCRdb re-called the 5' RACE reads and catalogs CDR3 proteins one per entry, DNA excluded. Its clone listing holds about 5,600 distinct CDR3 sequences. The sample was naive CXCR3- CD8+ T cells from blood. The receptor source for this set is a human donor in good health. Some clones in this sample may be carry-over from other donors' samples. Both conserved end residues are part of each CDR3. Rows give clone size only sometimes, using once, few, many, or a class for an expanded clone.

j_call | cdr3_length | clone_size | v_call | cdr3_aa
TRBJ1-1 | 13 | medium-sized | TRBV29-1 | CSVISQRNTEAFF
TRBJ2-3 | 14 | . | TRBV5-1 | CASGLSSSTDTQYF
TRBJ1-1 | 12 | large | TRBV15 | CATQGARTEAFF
TRBJ1-1 | 12 | . | TRBV20-1 | CSARGGNTEAFF
TRBJ2-3 | 12 | . | TRBV2 | CAALTGTDTQYF
TRBJ2-5 | 16 | . | TRBV19 | CASSIIGQGPQETQYF
TRBJ2-1 | 12 | medium-sized | TRBV3-1 | CACGDSYNEQFF
TRBJ2-5 | 13 | medium-sized | TRBV29-1 | CSVDSDPTLTQYF
TRBJ2-1 | 11 | medium-sized | TRBV20-1 | CSARELDEQFF
TRBJ2-1 | 16 | medium-sized | TRBV7-9 | CASSLAVGLAWNEQFF
TRBJ2-5 | 16 | . | TRBV7-9 | CASSLVSAQGRETQYF
TRBJ1-1 | 15 | . | TRBV7-8 | CASSKFRDRATEAFF
TRBJ2-5 | 15 | . | TRBV2 | CASSDSISYQETQYF
TRBJ2-4 | 15 | . | TRBV6-1 | CASSETRGGLGIQYF
TRBJ2-7 | 14 | . | TRBV19 | CASSPFPEGGEQYF
TRBJ2-3 | 17 | medium-sized | TRBV20-1 | CSARTSGGAGLSNTQYF
TRBJ2-7 | 13 | medium-sized | TRBV6-5 | CASSRDSTYEQYF
TRBJ2-7 | 13 | . | TRBV6-5 | CASSYSARYEQYF
TRBJ1-5 | 18 | . | TRBV3-1 | CASSQDIWTGGFSQPQHF
TRBJ2-4 | 15 | . | TRBV29-1 | CSVVEQGDAKNIQYF
TRBJ1-6 | 14 | medium-sized | TRBV7-9 | CASSLRGLSSPLHF
TRBJ2-7 | 15 | medium-sized | TRBV4-3 | CASSPDSGTTYEQYF
TRBJ1-2 | 19 | . | TRBV7-2 | CASSFRDRPSEFINYGYTF
TRBJ2-1 | 13 | medium-sized | TRBV20-1 | CSAPLAGGNEQFF
TRBJ2-1 | 11 | medium-sized | TRBV11-3 | CASSGTYEQFF
TRBJ2-1 | 12 | . | TRBV7-2 | CASSPVPQEQFF
TRBJ2-3 | 14 | medium-sized | TRBV18 | CASSPPDRADTQYF
TRBJ1-1 | 12 | medium-sized | TRBV6-5 | CASSPGSLEAFF
TRBJ1-2 | 14 | medium-sized | TRBV10-3 | CAISVGTAGAGYTF
TRBJ2-1 | 13 | . | TRBV7-6 | CASSYRLGNEQFF
TRBJ2-5 | 15 | medium-sized | TRBV12-5 | CASVPPGTDWETQYF
TRBJ2-7 | 16 | medium-sized | TRBV7-9 | CASRPADRGVPYEQYF
TRBJ1-2 | 13 | . | TRBV29-1 | CSVGTGSSYGYTF
TRBJ2-1 | 11 | . | TRBV29-1 | CSAGLANEQFF
TRBJ1-2 | 13 | medium-sized | TRBV29-1 | CSVEDLSGDGYTF
TRBJ2-1 | 14 | medium-sized | TRBV28 | CASSPGTSANEQFF
TRBJ2-1 | 15 | medium-sized | TRBV20-1 | CSGVETSGRTWEQFF
TRBJ2-1 | 14 | . | TRBV12-3/TRBV12-4 | CASLPPASNNEQFF
TRBJ1-5 | 21 | medium-sized | TRBV21-1 | CASSKPPSQGQGAKLYQPQHF
TRBJ2-1 | 15 | medium-sized | TRBV5-1 | CASSLLGQGNNEQFF
TRBJ1-2 | 15 | medium-sized | TRBV10-3 | CAISESAGYNYGYTF
TRBJ2-2 | 12 | . | TRBV23-1 | CASRGGPGSCFF
TRBJ2-7 | 12 | medium-sized | TRBV29-1 | CSVEPGFGEQYF
TRBJ1-2 | 15 | . | TRBV29-1 | CSVEAGIHQGYGYTF
TRBJ2-2 | 15 | medium-sized | TRBV29-1 | CSVVRQGTNTGELFF
TRBJ1-1 | 13 | . | TRBV5-6 | CASSLSMNTEAFF
TRBJ2-1 | 15 | . | TRBV7-7 | CASSLEAGGYNEQFF
TRBJ2-7 | 14 | . | TRBV5-1 | CASSLGPDSYEQYF
TRBJ1-4 | 16 | medium-sized | TRBV15 | CATSRLQGLTNEKLFF
TRBJ1-3 | 16 | . | TRBV2 | CASSADGSFSGNTIYF
TRBJ2-7 | 15 | medium-sized | TRBV5-1 | CASSPPGLRVYEQYF
TRBJ2-1 | 16 | . | TRBV12-3/TRBV12-4 | CASSPTGLAGYNEQFF
TRBJ1-1 | 13 | medium-sized | TRBV5-1 | CASSGRGFPEAFF
TRBJ1-5 | 16 | . | TRBV19 | CASSIVREVNTQPQHF
TRBJ2-7 | 11 | medium-sized | TRBV29-1 | CSVARRAEQYF